Below are 16 T cell receptor beta chains sequenced from a single sample in a study of blood T cell repertoires in COVID-19. Profiling relied on immunoSEQ multiplex PCR, and the TCRdb table lists in-frame clones only, not all of them. Here the sample spans approximately 210,000 clones, 70% to 90% being singletons. Sequencing was done on a sample of peripheral blood. The receptor source for this set is a woman aged 35 to 49 with acute or convalescent COVID-19.

The chain is built from TRBV24-1 and TRBJ2-1; 10 bases fit TRBD2. There are 15 residues in the CDR3. Looked up from germline, CDR1 is KGHDR and CDR2 is SFDVKD. V gave up 3 bases and J gave up 6 bases; unmatched junction bases: 4. The CDR3 DNA follows: TGTGCCACCAGTGATCCAGCGGGGGGGGGCAATGAGCAGTTCTTC. Translation: CATSDPAGGGNEQFF.

A single count supports this clone. The V call is TRBV6-5, the J call TRBJ1-5; 8 positions match TRBD1. V lost 6 bases to trimming and J lost 5 bases; unmatched junction nucleotides: 3. The CDR3 sequence is 13 residues long. Germline V gene lookup returns CDR1 MNHEY and CDR2 SVGAGI. CDR3 loop: CASSADRDQPQHF. CDR3 DNA: TGTGCCAGCAGCGCGGACAGGGATCAGCCCCAGCATTTT.

In this sample, this clone turned up a few times. V is TRBV19 and J is TRBJ2-7; possible D gene TRBD1, 7 bases. The germline gives CDR1 LNHDA, CDR2 SQIVND (reference sequence). Trimming pared 5 bases from V and 6 bases from J, leaving 14 bases between. This CDR3 is built from 13 residues. The CDR3 bases are TGTGCCAGTAGTCCGACGCGGGACAGCGAGCAGTACGTC. It yields the protein CASSPTRDSEQYV.

This sequence joins TRBV7-3 and TRBJ2-1; 10 bases map to TRBD2. This CDR3 has 19 amino acids. CDR1 and CDR2 from the germline V gene are SGHTA and FQGTGA. Trimming removed 1 base from V and 4 bases from J; junction bases left unmatched: 13. As DNA, the CDR3 is TGTGCCAGCAGCTTAAATCCCCCCTTAGCGGGGGGAAGGTACAATGAGCAGTTCTTC. Amino acid sequence: CASSLNPPLAGGRYNEQFF.

The chain has TRBV6-5 and TRBJ1-2; 7 bases are shared with TRBD1. This CDR3 spans 11 amino acids. Germline CDR1 MNHEY, CDR2 SVGAGI. The junction had 4 bases not matched to a gene; V was cut back by 10 bases and J by 5 bases. The CDR3 DNA sequence: TGTGCCACTGGGACAGCATATGGCTACACCTTC. Encoded protein: CATGTAYGYTF.

V usage is TRBV19 and J usage is TRBJ1-3; D remains unclear. V lost 5 bases and J 2 bases, leaving 7 bases between the germline ends. Germline V lookup: CDR1 LNHDA, CDR2 SQIVND (reference sequence). The CDR3 has 13 residues. The CDR3 region has the DNA TGTGCCAGTAGTTCCCGAGCTGGAAACACCATATATTTT. Its translation is CASSSRAGNTIYF.

This chain uses TRBV6-5 with TRBJ1-1; 7 nucleotides line up with TRBD1. Germline V gives CDR1 MNHEY, CDR2 SVGAGI. This CDR3 contains 14 residues. J lost 0 bases, V lost 6 bases, and 4 bases had no gene match. The CDR3 loop reads CASRPDRMNTEAFF. The CDR3 region has the DNA TGTGCCAGCAGGCCGGACAGGATGAACACTGAAGCTTTCTTT.

The V call is TRBV5-1, the J call TRBJ2-3; 13 positions agree with TRBD2. CDR3 length equals 16 residues. Germline V CDR1 and CDR2: SGHRS, YFSETQ. V was pared by 4 bases and J by 3 bases, with 5 bases of the junction left unmatched. The CDR3 bases are TGCGCCAGCAGCCCAGGACTAGCGGGGGAGACAGATACGCAGTATTTT. Translating it yields CASSPGLAGETDTQYF.

V gene TRBV9 combines with J gene TRBJ1-2, with 8 nucleotides matching TRBD1. The CDR3 length is 14 residues. Germline values: CDR1 SGDLS, CDR2 YYNGEE. Losses at the gene ends were 4 bases for V and 5 bases for J; bases not matched to a gene: 7. The CDR3 coding sequence is TGTGCCAGCAGCCCCCCAGGGGGCGGGTATGGCTACACCTTC. Protein product: CASSPPGGGYGYTF.

The chain carries TRBV11-2 and TRBJ2-3; 8 positions match TRBD1. Germline CDR1 is SGHAT and CDR2 is FQNNGV. V lost 5 bases and J lost 7; bases outside the gene matches: 5. CDR3 length equals 13 residues. The CDR3: CASSAGQVYTQYF. The CDR3 DNA is TGTGCCAGCAGCGCGGGACAGGTTTATACGCAGTATTTT.

The chain has TRBV3-1 (or the pseudogene TRBV3-2) and TRBJ2-1; no reliable D call. Germline CDR1 reads LGHDT; CDR2 reads YNNKEL (reference sequence). The CDR3 sequence is 11 residues long. The V end lost 4 bases, the J end lost 7 bases, and 5 bases lay between the germline ends. CDR3 amino acids: CASSLNNEQFF. The CDR3 nucleotides are TGTGCCAGCAGCCTTAATAATGAGCAGTTCTTC.

This clone was observed once. The J gene is TRBJ2-6, the V gene TRBV19; D gene ambiguous. Germline assignment: CDR1 LNHDA and CDR2 SQIVND (reference sequence). V shed 3 bases and J shed 0 bases, with 18 bases lying between them. The CDR3 sequence is 19 residues long. Written as DNA, the CDR3 is TGTGCCAGTAGTATCCGTGGCCGGGTAGGCACCTCTGGGGCCAACGTCCTGACTTTC. Protein: CASSIRGRVGTSGANVLTF.

This chain joins TRBV3-1 (or the pseudogene TRBV3-2) and TRBJ2-1; 7 nucleotides align to TRBD2. The CDR3 loop spans 12 amino acids. Losses at the gene ends were 1 base for V and 15 bases for J; bases not matched to a gene: 6. CDR1 is LGHDT, CDR2 YNNKEL, per germline (reference sequence). CDR3 bases: TGTGCCAGCAGCCAAGGAAGCGGGGCACGGTTCTTC. It codes for CASSQGSGARFF.

The chain uses TRBV21-1 and TRBJ1-2; the table names TRBD1, a call not compared with the DNA. TRBV21-1 is an annotated pseudogene. The CDR3 is made up of 14 amino acids. CDR3 sequence reads: CASKTTGAAAGYTF. CDR3 bases: TGTGCCAGCAAAACGACAGGGGCGGCCGCTGGCTACACCTTC.

The chain couples TRBV4-1 to TRBJ1-2; 7 bases are a match to TRBD1. Germline CDR1 and CDR2: MGHRA and YSYEKL. Trimming removed 1 base from V and 3 bases from J; junction bases left unmatched: 11. The CDR3 is 17 amino acids. CDR3 loop: CASSQVPRGTRDYGYTF. CDR3 nucleotides: TGCGCCAGCAGCCAAGTACCCAGGGGGACGCGGGACTATGGCTACACCTTC.

Turning to this clone: The identical CDR3 is also encoded by other nucleotide sequences in the sample. This sequence joins TRBV7-2 and TRBJ2-7, with D unclear. This CDR3 contains 14 residues. V lost 1 base to trimming and J lost 1 base, with 8 bases between them. Germline V gene data show CDR1 as SGHTA and CDR2 as FQGNSA. The CDR3 bases are TGTGCCAGCAGCTTAGAAGGCGGTTCCTACGAGCAGTACGTC. Translated, it gives CASSLEGGSYEQYV.